These T cell receptor beta chains were read from a single sample in a study of blood T cell repertoires in COVID-19. Assay: immunoSEQ multiplex PCR; the TCRdb copy retains only in-frame clones and omits some. Counted here are 73,000 or so clones, 86% occurring once; the ten biggest clones make up over 7.5%. Sequenced sample: peripheral blood. These receptors came from a man aged 25 to 45 with acute or convalescent COVID-19. Both conserved end residues are trimmed from each CDR3. The order of the fields is J gene, V gene, CDR3 length, CDR3 protein.

J: TRBJ2-5
V: TRBV19
length: 13
CDR3: ASSKNTAGEETQY

J: TRBJ2-5
V: TRBV15
length: 11
CDR3: ATSRAGEETQY

J: TRBJ2-7
V: TRBV29-1
length: 13
CDR3: SVENTGTGAIQQY

J: TRBJ2-3
V: TRBV30
length: 13
CDR3: ARNSGTGITDTQY

J: TRBJ2-7
V: TRBV18
length: 12
CDR3: ASSPYKNSYEQY

J: TRBJ1-5
V: TRBV29-1
length: 14
CDR3: SVEDGGQETNQPQH

J: TRBJ1-2
V: TRBV5-6
length: 13
CDR3: ASSWGTVTNYGYT

J: TRBJ1-4
V: TRBV28
length: 11
CDR3: ASRSQGDEKLF

J: TRBJ1-4
V: TRBV4-3
length: 13
CDR3: ASSRSRGTSEKLF

J: TRBJ1-6
V: TRBV11-1
length: 13
CDR3: ASSLQRSSHSPLH

J: TRBJ2-2
V: TRBV24-1
length: 15
CDR3: ATSDPRDRGQTGELF

J: TRBJ1-5
V: TRBV19
length: 14
CDR3: ASRDRVNYSNQPQH

J: TRBJ2-2
V: TRBV18
length: 12
CDR3: ASSRGRDTGELF

J: TRBJ1-1
V: TRBV7-2
length: 12
CDR3: ASSPGQKNTEAF

J: TRBJ2-1
V: TRBV18
length: 14
CDR3: ASSNQTSVSYNEQF

J: TRBJ2-5
V: TRBV15
length: 14
CDR3: ATSRDQGPSGETQY

J: TRBJ2-1
V: TRBV5-8
length: 13
CDR3: ASSILGGGRNEQF

J: TRBJ1-6
V: TRBV28
length: 10
CDR3: ASSRGKTPLH

J: TRBJ2-3
V: TRBV7-6
length: 16
CDR3: ASSPGKTESIRTDTQY

J: TRBJ2-2
V: TRBV25-1
length: 9
CDR3: ASGGSGELF

J: TRBJ1-1
V: TRBV5-1
length: 12
CDR3: ASSYPGGNTEAF

J: TRBJ1-3
V: TRBV15
length: 15
CDR3: ATSRSLDRLSGNTIY

J: TRBJ1-2
V: TRBV21-1
length: 8
CDR3: ASSQGRDT

J: TRBJ2-2
V: TRBV29-1
length: 11
CDR3: SAGTSLTGELF

J: TRBJ2-1
V: TRBV7-2
length: 17
CDR3: ASSPSPGTSASSYNEQF

J: TRBJ2-7
V: TRBV30
length: 15
CDR3: AWSGLGGTGGSYEQY

J: TRBJ2-7
V: TRBV29-1
length: 11
CDR3: SVVAQLDYEQY

J: TRBJ2-3
V: TRBV9
length: 13
CDR3: ASSVGGRNTDTQY

J: TRBJ1-1
V: TRBV28
length: 11
CDR3: ASRGTGNTEAF

J: TRBJ2-6
V: TRBV7-3
length: 15
CDR3: ASSVDGRATGANVLT

J: TRBJ2-1
V: TRBV6-5
length: 13
CDR3: ASSLAESSYNEQF

J: TRBJ2-5
V: TRBV7-9
length: 12
CDR3: ASSRVDLPGTQY

J: TRBJ1-1
V: TRBV4-2
length: 12
CDR3: ASRERVMNTEAF

J: TRBJ2-5
V: TRBV29-1
length: 10
CDR3: SEWGGEETQY

J: TRBJ2-3
V: TRBV28
length: 13
CDR3: ATKLAGPFTDTQY

J: TRBJ2-5
V: TRBV28
length: 15
CDR3: ASTEPRQLNVEETQY

J: TRBJ2-1
V: TRBV9
length: 15
CDR3: ASSESLSSGSYNEQF

J: TRBJ2-7
V: TRBV4-2
length: 13
CDR3: ASSQEEDRAYEQY

J: TRBJ1-5
V: TRBV5-1
length: 11
CDR3: ASSPGGGQPQH

J: TRBJ2-2
V: TRBV19
length: 14
CDR3: ASSPRTDSNTGELF

J: TRBJ2-2
V: TRBV7-8
length: 13
CDR3: ASRDRLAGAGELF

J: TRBJ2-5
V: TRBV28
length: 11
CDR3: ASSDRFDKTQY

J: TRBJ2-5
V: TRBV28
length: 12
CDR3: ASSFGGGQETQY

J: TRBJ2-1
V: TRBV9
length: 11
CDR3: ASSVAPTGEQF

J: TRBJ2-7
V: TRBV5-1
length: 15
CDR3: ASKGTGGYGGVYEQY

J: TRBJ2-7
V: TRBV2
length: 10
CDR3: ASGTSRHEQY

J: TRBJ2-7
V: TRBV3-1/TRBV3-2
length: 10
CDR3: ASSQASYEQY

J: TRBJ2-1
V: TRBV28
length: 12
CDR3: ASTLGLDNNEQF

J: TRBJ1-2
V: TRBV5-1
length: 13
CDR3: ASSSSRTGRFGYT

J: TRBJ2-7
V: TRBV28
length: 11
CDR3: ASSPAGVYEQY

J: TRBJ2-1
V: TRBV11-2
length: 17
CDR3: ASSPTDSPYKSAYNEQF

J: TRBJ1-5
V: TRBV18
length: 13
CDR3: ASSAGQGYNQPQH

J: TRBJ2-1
V: TRBV27
length: 12
CDR3: ASSLSGLASEQF

J: TRBJ2-2
V: TRBV18
length: 13
CDR3: ASSPQGALSRELF

J: TRBJ1-6
V: TRBV28
length: 12
CDR3: ASSRRTAYSPLH